This T cell receptor (beta chain) was sequenced for a study of T cells in Graves' hyperthyroidism and ophthalmopathy. Germline CDR1 and CDR2: SGHNT and YYREEE (reference sequence). J lost 6 bases, V lost 2 bases, and 5 bases had no gene match. The CDR3 length is 15 residues. Study-wide points: Most thyroid clonotypes expanded above 0.001 were also detected in blood.

Amplification of TCR beta CDR3 regions used RNA as the template. The TCR CDR3 was amplified in a first-round RT-PCR using the HTBI primer set. A single record per CDR3 protein comes from TCRdb applying MiXCR to the multiplex PCR reads. The repertoire holds about 680,000 distinct CDR3 sequences, with around 40% as singletons. This clonotype was counted between two and nine times. Antigen unknown. The clonotype comes from a woman between 40 and 50 years old with Graves' hyperthyroidism. The specimen was blood. This chain connects TRBV5-4 to TRBJ2-5; 12 positions match TRBD2. CDR3 sequence (DNA): TGTGCCAGCAGCTTCGAACTAGCGGGAGGAAAGACCCAGTACTTC. Translated, it gives CASSFELAGGKTQYF. The variable domain in full, completed from reference TRBV5-4 and TRBJ2-5, reads ETGVTQSPTHLIKTRGQQVTLRCSSQSGHNTVSWYQQALGQGPQFIFQYYREEENGRGNFPPRFSGLQFPNYSSELNVNALELDDSALYLCASSFELAGGKTQYFGPGTRLLVL.